This T cell receptor (beta chain) was recovered during a study of cytomegalovirus exposure and HLA in healthy donors (TCRdb year 2017). Broadly, across the study: An earlier analysis of a few hundred of the donors reported under 300 Gb of sequence data and roughly 120 million unique TCR beta sequences obtained from 180 million or so T cells. Roughly 300 gigabases of sequencing data and around 85 million unique TCR sequences made up an early release that covered fewer than 650 HLA-typed donors. The genetic ancestry cluster associated with self-reported Caucasian donors included 65% to 90% of the roughly 380 genotyped donors. The study aimed to test whether cataloging public T cell receptors could reveal signatures of past pathogen exposure. The study used immunosequencing to profile the T cell repertoires of 666 subjects and linked those repertoires to cytomegalovirus serostatus. In addition to the first cohort of roughly 670 subjects, a separate validation cohort of 120 different subjects was used. High-throughput TCR immunosequencing, statistical association of individual TCRs with disease status, and machine learning were combined to predict cytomegalovirus infection status. A later analysis re-examined previously published TCR beta repertoires from more than 600 donors and added high-resolution HLA genotyping to investigate patterns of TCR occurrence. Rather than drawing on any new phenotypic data, the later analysis identified candidate immune exposures from TCR beta sequences and the way those sequences occurred across donors. In an earlier analysis of 550 to 700 of the donors, high-throughput TCR beta sequencing was used to judge whether each TCR beta V gene segment behaved as functional or pseudogenic. Donor age, sex, ethnicity and CMV serostatus were compiled together with the repertoire data. A later genetic analysis took genome-wide SNP genotypes for about 55% of the 666 donors and used that subset as a discovery cohort. Every repertoire in the discovery cohort had been generated on one and the same sequencing platform. Both class I and class II loci were covered by HLA typing, at four-digit resolution. The number of donors typed differed by locus, with 629-630 for A, B, C, DRB1 and DQB1, more than 500 for DQA1, 600 to 610 for DPA1, and some 450 for DPB1. About 5 DR-DQ haplotypes were handled as single units for association and clustering, since linkage in the cohort was strong. Among some 410 genotyped donors of the cohort, an average of about 240,000 unique TCR beta nucleotide sequences were sequenced per donor, roughly 20% of them non-productive.

Overall results and qualifications from the work: Sequencing depth was assumed to be roughly uniform across donors in the presence/absence analyses, though that assumption may not hold. Compared with equally common non-associated chains, HLA-associated TCR beta chains in a later analysis were more clonally expanded and had lower generation probabilities. Specific HLA alleles were associated with roughly 16,000 TCR beta sequences at a false discovery rate of 0.05 in a later analysis. Compared with the approximately 670-donor mean, donors in an Asian-associated ancestry cluster had fewer N-insertions in productive TCRs, according to a later genetic analysis. Some IMGT-functional V segments, including TRBV6-2 and TRBV6-3, could not be distinguished by the 87-base-pair reads and were therefore excluded. A later analysis reported that several top co-occurrence clusters appeared linked to parvovirus B19, influenza, CMV and Epstein-Barr virus. The cohort was sequenced for TCR beta chains only, and without alpha or paired-chain data the features that could be detected were limited. A further reported finding was that TCR beta sequences accurately predicted the HLA-A and HLA-B alleles for most subjects in the first cohort. Three of the identified cytomegalovirus-associated TCR beta chains were confirmed in vitro to be specific for cytomegalovirus antigens. In a later analysis, TCR association rates were found to vary across HLA loci, with the most associated TCRs seen for DRB1 alleles and the fewest for HLA-C alleles. Because counts were too low, roughly 17 rarely observed V segments, including chromosome 9 orphons, were left out of the earlier analysis of 587 of the donors. The authors suggested that the approach could potentially be extended to other disease states and immunological phenotypes. The sequencing pipeline was judged likely to have produced a cluster of highly shared sequence variants as a technical artifact. The classifier was reported to diagnose cytomegalovirus status with high specificity and sensitivity in both the original cohort and the validation cohort. A later genetic analysis associated a missense DCLRE1C variant with V-gene and J-gene trimming of TCR beta chains, and an independent cohort replicated the association. Most TCR sequences were observed very rarely across donors, whereas some public TCRs were present in many individuals. Immune exposure information for the cohort was limited to CMV serostatus. In an earlier analysis of around 500 of the donors, most TCR beta V segments appeared in productive rearrangements about 90% or about 30% of the time, broadly matching IMGT annotations. Because HLA typing was unavailable for some donors at each locus, only the typed subset was used in association tests. In a later analysis, most CMV-associated TCR beta chains were found to appear HLA-restricted, with HLA associations seemingly driven largely by CMV exposure. The study listed approximately 150 TCR beta chains as associated with cytomegalovirus. Linkage disequilibrium might explain the correlated functional status among segregating V segments, but an unknown experimental factor could not be excluded. When HLA alleles, especially DR and DQ, strongly co-occurred, TCR associations were difficult to assign to individual alleles.

Library preparation was by the immunoSEQ multiplex PCR assay. For the multiplex PCR, a mixture combining 60 forward primers for TCR Vbeta segments and 13 reverse primers for TCR Jbeta segments was used. The CDR3 region of rearranged TCR beta genes was amplified from genomic DNA with a multiplex PCR assay. On the Illumina HiSeq System, the amplified TCR beta libraries were sequenced as 87-base-pair reads. Concerning the study's data processing: In a later analysis, roughly 80 million unique TCR beta chains were counted across the approximately 670 repertoires, and around 10 million of these chains were shared by at least two donors. To remove PCR and sequencing errors, raw reads were error-corrected and collapsed into unique sequences using a nearest-neighbor algorithm that merged closely related sequences. To assign V, D and J gene segments, CDR3 sequences were aligned to IMGT reference sequences. For a sequence to be retained, a match of at least six nucleotides was required to both a V gene segment and a J gene segment. Rearrangements were classified as productive when the CDR3 lacked stop codons and remained in frame with V and J, and all other rearrangements were classified as non-productive. CDR3 was defined by IMGT convention, running from the second conserved V-encoded cysteine to the conserved J-encoded phenylalanine. The earlier analysis of some 550 of the donors excluded any sequence lacking an unambiguous match to a single V gene segment. In an earlier analysis of 450 to 750 of the donors, a V segment was called functional when productive rearrangements were above 56.7%, and segregating when the standard deviation between donors exceeded 5%. A statistical classification framework was built for diagnosing cytomegalovirus status from the catalog of TCR beta chain sequences. In a later analysis, TCR nucleotide sequences were compared against IMGT/GENE-DB human TR gene sequences so that V and J genes could be assigned. In a later analysis, CDR3 sequences and most-parsimonious VDJ recombination scenarios were assigned using the TCRdist pipeline. In a later analysis, every TCR beta chain was defined by the combination of its CDR3 amino acid sequence and its V-gene family, and reads without a unique V-gene family were dropped. As a way to deal with suspected cross-contamination and a sequencing artifact, a later analysis dropped approximately 590 nucleotide sequences that were highly shared and had low generation probability. A later analysis calculated a clonal expansion index for each public chain from normalized within-repertoire ranks of inferred template counts. A later analysis computed generation probabilities with a VDJ recombination model fitted to out-of-frame rearrangements, and checked the results against IGoR. In a later analysis, hypergeometric tests were used to score TCR-TCR, TCR-HLA and TCR-CMV co-occurrence, with a repertoire-size bias correction applied to TCR pairs. A later analysis estimated false discovery rates by permuting HLA or CMV assignments 20 times. In a later analysis, co-occurring TCRs were grouped using DBSCAN, and TCRdist sequence similarity was added for clustering within HLA-allele-positive subsets. Repertoires with fewer than 30,000 or more than 120,000 public chains, plus five repertoires with anomalous nucleotide sharing, were excluded from co-occurrence clustering. In its TCRdb copy, this immuneACCESS table keeps in-frame sequences only and misses some clones. Where compared with another copy, unresolved V genes explain less than half of these, and the others have no known cause. Clone size and V and J calls were adopted from that table, with D and trimming inferred from the DNA. The sample yields some 130,000 clones; about four fifths were counted once. The ten largest clones add up to around 3.6% of the sample.

The cohort comprised approximately 700 healthy bone marrow donors. At the time of sampling, all cohort members were nominally healthy, though unrecorded immune exposures were likely present. The donor tested CMV seronegative and was one of the 352 seronegative cohort members. A peripheral blood sample was provided by each donor, and peripheral blood mononuclear cells were used for TCR beta sequencing. The Qiagen DNeasy Blood Extraction Kit was used to extract genomic DNA from the blood cell samples. From the germline V gene, CDR1 is SGHDN and CDR2 is FVKESK. V is cut back by 3 bases and J by 1 base, with 4 bases in the junction unmatched. Spanning cysteine to phenylalanine, the CDR3 consists of 16 amino acids. CDR3 DNA only is kept here, 48 bases in frame from base 1. For this clone: Its antigen is still unknown. The sample holds no much larger clone one base away, and base qualities are not on file.

This clonotype was sampled from a woman aged 40 to 55 in good health and CMV-seronegative. The sequenced sample was PBMCs. The V and J segments used are TRBV14 and TRBJ2-3; a stretch of 10 junction bases matches TRBD2. The CDR3 region reads CASSHRTSGGTDTQYF. The bases are TGTGCCAGCAGCCATAGGACTAGCGGAGGCACAGATACGCAGTATTTT.